The source of this T cell receptor (beta chain) is a study of T cells after yellow fever vaccination. Study as a whole: Each low-cell-number fraction was prepared by means of SMART-Seq v4 Ultra Low Input.

Trimming shortened V by 2 bases and J by 6 bases, and 21 bases separated the two germline ends. CDR1 is LGHNA and CDR2 is YSLEER in the germline V gene. CDR3 size: 17 residues. TCRdb analysed the 5' RACE reads with MiXCR anew, one entry per CDR3 protein. This repertoire shows a few hundred thousand distinct CDR3 sequences, approximately 19% found once; its top ten account for about a sixth. The source material was PBMCs, sampled before the yellow fever booster vaccination. V is TRBV4-3 and J is TRBJ2-3, with a possible D match to TRBD2 (7 bases). The TCR was taken from a man younger than 35 who received the YFV17D yellow fever vaccine. CDR3 residues: CASSQLSTGGPADTQYF. The CDR3 DNA sequence: TGCGCCAGCAGCCAACTTTCGACGGGGGGCCCCGCTGATACGCAGTATTTT.